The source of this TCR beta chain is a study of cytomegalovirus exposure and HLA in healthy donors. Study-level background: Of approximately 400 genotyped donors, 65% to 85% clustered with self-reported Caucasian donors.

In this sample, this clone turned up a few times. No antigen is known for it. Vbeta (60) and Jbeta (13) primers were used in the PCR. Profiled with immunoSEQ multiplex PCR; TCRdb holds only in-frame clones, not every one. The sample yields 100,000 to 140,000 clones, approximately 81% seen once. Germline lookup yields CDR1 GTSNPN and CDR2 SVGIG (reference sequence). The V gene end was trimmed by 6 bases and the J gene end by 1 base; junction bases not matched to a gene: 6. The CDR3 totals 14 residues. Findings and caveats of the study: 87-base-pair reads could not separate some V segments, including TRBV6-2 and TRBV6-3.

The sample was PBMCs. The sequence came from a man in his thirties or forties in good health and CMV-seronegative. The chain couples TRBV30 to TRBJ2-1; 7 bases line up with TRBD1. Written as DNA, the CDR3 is TGTGCCTGCACAGGGGTAATGTCCTACAATGAGCAGTTCTTC. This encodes CACTGVMSYNEQFF.